This T cell receptor (beta chain) originates from a study of OX40 agonist ivuxolimab in advanced cancers. About the research overall: There were three patients with partial responses, one having hepatocellular carcinoma and two cutaneous melanoma.

General observations from the study: More expanded clones were found, on average, in CD8+ than in CD4+ T cells.

The germline gives CDR1 MNHEY, CDR2 SVGAGI. The CDR3 length is 15 residues. Trimming shortened V by 5 bases and J by 0 bases, and 13 bases separated the two germline ends. This clone was counted once. Its antigen is unknown. Repertoires were generated with immunoSEQ multiplex PCR, while TCRdb's copy carries only in-frame clones and drops some. The top ten hold around 50% of the sample, which has around 19,000 clones, about 90% seen once. The material sequenced was CD4+ or CD8+ T cells sorted from blood, taken in a trial of the OX40 agonist ivuxolimab. The chain combines TRBV6-5 with TRBJ2-5; D may be TRBD1 (5 bases). The receptor was derived from an adult with an advanced solid tumor such as melanoma, head and neck, liver or kidney cancer. For the CDR3, the DNA is TGTGCCAGCAGTACCCGACAGTTGTACCAAGAGACCCAGTACTTC. Amino acid sequence: CASSTRQLYQETQYF.